The 4 T cell receptor beta chains below were found in one sample sequenced in a study of blood T cell repertoires in COVID-19. The assay was immunoSEQ multiplex PCR, and TCRdb's table has in-frame clones only and misses some. The table shows around 30,000 clones, with roughly 90% occurring only once. Material for sequencing was peripheral blood. The receptors come from a man aged 45-65 years with active or convalescent COVID-19.

The CDR3 sequence is CASSPTGLIETQYF. CDR3 nucleotides: TGTGCCAGCAGCCCTACGGGACTTATCGAGACCCAGTACTTC. The V and J genes are TRBV11-2 and TRBJ2-5; tentatively, D is TRBD2 (6 bases). V dropped 5 bases and J dropped 5 bases, with 15 bases sitting between them. This CDR3 is built from 14 residues. Germline V lookup: CDR1 SGHAT, CDR2 FQNNGV.

This sequence joins TRBV21-1 and TRBJ2-3; TRBD2 is the table's D call and was not checked against the DNA. TRBV21-1 is recorded as a pseudogene. The CDR3 runs 19 residues. CDR3 bases: TGTGCCAGCAGCAAAGGGGGCAAGGAGCGGGAGGGCCCACTTGATACGCAGTATTTT. Translated: CASSKGGKEREGPLDTQYF.

This clone was counted between two and nine times. The chain is built from TRBV5-4 and TRBJ2-7; 11 nucleotides match TRBD2. CDR1 SGHNT and CDR2 YYREEE come from the germline V gene (reference sequence). The CDR3 is 17 amino acids. With 3 bases clipped from V and 0 bases from J, the junction kept 8 bases outside the gene matches. The DNA of the CDR3 is TGTGCCAGCAGCTCAACTAGCGGGAGTGTTTCCTCCTACGAGCAGTACTTC. As protein: CASSSTSGSVSSYEQYF. Drawing the rest from reference TRBV5-4 and TRBJ2-7, the complete variable domain is ETGVTQSPTHLIKTRGQQVTLRCSSQSGHNTVSWYQQALGQGPQFIFQYYREEENGRGNFPPRFSGLQFPNYSSELNVNALELDDSALYLCASSSTSGSVSSYEQYFGPGTRLTVT.

The chain couples TRBV4-1 to TRBJ1-5; 9 bases map to TRBD1. The CDR3 runs 17 residues. Looked up from germline, CDR1 is MGHRA and CDR2 is YSYEKL. V gave up 4 bases and J gave up 3 bases; unmatched junction bases: 10. CDR3 coding DNA: TGCGCCAGCAGCCCAGGGGGACAGGGTCGGCCCAATCAGCCCCAGCATTTT. It yields the protein CASSPGGQGRPNQPQHF.